This record looks at one T cell receptor beta chain sequence and its context. Germline V gene lookup returns CDR1 MDHEN and CDR2 SYDVKM. The germline V and J ends were trimmed by 5 bases and 10 bases, with 18 bases remaining between them. This CDR3 comprises 15 residues. Sequencing used immunoSEQ multiplex PCR; TCRdb keeps in-frame clones, though not all of them. The sample records 95,000 to 150,000 clones, about 83% being singletons. The data are from a study of blood T cell repertoires in COVID-19. Study-level background: COVID-19 samples collected from the United States, Italy and Spain covered acute and convalescent phases.

This rearrangement joins TRBV28 to TRBJ1-6; no clear D. Sequencing was carried out using peripheral blood. The sequence derives from a man aged 60-69 years with acute or convalescent COVID-19. CDR3 loop: CASSPGGRDASPLHF. CDR3 in DNA: TGTGCCAGCAGTCCCGGTGGGAGGGATGCGTCACCCCTCCACTTT.